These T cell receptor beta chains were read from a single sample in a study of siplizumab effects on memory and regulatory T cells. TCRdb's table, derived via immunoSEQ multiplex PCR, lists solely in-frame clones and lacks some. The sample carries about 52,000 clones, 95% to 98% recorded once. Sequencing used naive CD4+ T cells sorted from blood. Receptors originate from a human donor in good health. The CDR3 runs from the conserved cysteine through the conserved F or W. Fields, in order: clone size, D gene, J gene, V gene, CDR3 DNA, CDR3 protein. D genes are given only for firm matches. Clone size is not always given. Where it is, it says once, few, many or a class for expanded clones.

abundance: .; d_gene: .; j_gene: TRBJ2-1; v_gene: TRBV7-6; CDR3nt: TGTGCCAGCAGCTTAGGAAGGGGGTGGGATGAGCAGTTCTTC; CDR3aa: CASSLGRGWDEQFF
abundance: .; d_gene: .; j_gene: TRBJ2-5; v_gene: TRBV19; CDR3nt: TGTGCCAGTACGGACAGCAGGACCCAGTACTTC; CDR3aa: CASTDSRTQYF
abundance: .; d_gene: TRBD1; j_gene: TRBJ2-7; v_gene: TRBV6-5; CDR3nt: TGTGCCAGCAGTAACCTACAGGGGGCCCTCGAGCAGTACTTC; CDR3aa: CASSNLQGALEQYF
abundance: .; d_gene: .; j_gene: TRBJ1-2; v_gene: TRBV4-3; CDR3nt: TGCGCCAGCAGGCAAGATACCGGGAGGAACTATGGCTACACCTTC; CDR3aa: CASRQDTGRNYGYTF
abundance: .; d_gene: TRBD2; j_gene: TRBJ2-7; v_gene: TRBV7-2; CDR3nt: TGTGCCAGCAGCCTCGCGGGACTAGCGGGAGCCTACGAGCAGTACTTC; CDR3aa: CASSLAGLAGAYEQYF
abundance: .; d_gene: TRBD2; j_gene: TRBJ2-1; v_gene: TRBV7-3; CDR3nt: TGTGCCAGCAGCTTTAGCGGGAACTCCTACAATGAGCAGTTCTTC; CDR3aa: CASSFSGNSYNEQFF
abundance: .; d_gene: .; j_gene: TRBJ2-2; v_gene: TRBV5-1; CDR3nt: TGCGCCAGCAGCTTCGACCCAGGGAACACCGGGGAGCTGTTTTTT; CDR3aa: CASSFDPGNTGELFF
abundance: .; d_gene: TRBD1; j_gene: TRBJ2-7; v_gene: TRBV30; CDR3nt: TGTGCCTGGAGTGTACAGACAGGGAGCTACGAGCAGTACTTC; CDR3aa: CAWSVQTGSYEQYF
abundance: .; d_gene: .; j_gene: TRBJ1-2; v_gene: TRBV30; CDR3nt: TGTGCCCACACAGGGTTCTTCAATGGCTACACCTTC; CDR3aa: CAHTGFFNGYTF
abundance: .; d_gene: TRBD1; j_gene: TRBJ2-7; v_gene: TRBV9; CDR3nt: TGTGCCAGCAGCGGCCGGGACAGAGTCTCCTACGAGCAGTACTTC; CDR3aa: CASSGRDRVSYEQYF
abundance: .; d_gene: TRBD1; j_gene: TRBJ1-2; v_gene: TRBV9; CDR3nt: TGTGCCAGCAGCACAGGACAGGGTCCCTATGGCTACACCTTC; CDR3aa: CASSTGQGPYGYTF
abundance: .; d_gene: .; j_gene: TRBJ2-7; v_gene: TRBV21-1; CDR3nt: TGTGCCAGCAGCCGGGACAGACTCTACGAGCAGTACTTC; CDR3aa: CASSRDRLYEQYF
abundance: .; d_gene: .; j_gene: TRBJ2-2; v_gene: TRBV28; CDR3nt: TGTGCCAGCAGCCTAAGGGGTCACACCGGGGAGCTGTTTTTT; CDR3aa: CASSLRGHTGELFF
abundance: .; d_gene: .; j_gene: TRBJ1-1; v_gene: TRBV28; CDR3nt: TGTGCCAGCAGTTTGGTGGGGGGCCCGAACACTGAAGCTTTCTTT; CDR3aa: CASSLVGGPNTEAFF
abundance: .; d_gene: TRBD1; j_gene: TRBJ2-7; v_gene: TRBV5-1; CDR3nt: TGCGCCAGCAGCCTTGGGACAGACTCCTACGAGCAGTACTTC; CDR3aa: CASSLGTDSYEQYF
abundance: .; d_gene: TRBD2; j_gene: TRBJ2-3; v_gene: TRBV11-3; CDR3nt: TGTGCCAGCAGCTTGGGCGGGAGGGCCGGCACAGATACGCAGTATTTT; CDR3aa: CASSLGGRAGTDTQYF
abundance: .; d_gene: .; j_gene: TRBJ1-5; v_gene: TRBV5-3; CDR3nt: TGTGCCAGAAGCGCCACTACATGCCAGCCCCAGCATTTT; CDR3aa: CARSATTCQPQHF
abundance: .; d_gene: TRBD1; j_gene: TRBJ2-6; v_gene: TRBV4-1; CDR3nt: TGCGCCAGCAGCCTGAATTGGGGACAGGGCTCTGGGGCCAACGTCCTGACTTTC; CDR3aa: CASSLNWGQGSGANVLTF
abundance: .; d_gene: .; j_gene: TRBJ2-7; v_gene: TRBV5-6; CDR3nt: TGTGCCAGCAGCTTGCGTGGAGGGAGCGGCTACGAGCAGTACTTC; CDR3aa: CASSLRGGSGYEQYF
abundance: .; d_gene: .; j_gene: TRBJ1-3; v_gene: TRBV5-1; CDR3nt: TGCGCCAGCAGCTTATCGGGGGGCATCGGAAACACCATATATTTT; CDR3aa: CASSLSGGIGNTIYF
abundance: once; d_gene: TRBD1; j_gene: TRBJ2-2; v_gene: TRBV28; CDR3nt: TGTGCCAGCAGTTCTTTGGGGGGACAGGGGGCCCCCGGGGAGCTGTTTTTT; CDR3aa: CASSSLGGQGAPGELFF
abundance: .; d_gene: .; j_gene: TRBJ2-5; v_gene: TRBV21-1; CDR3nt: TGTGCCAGCAGCAAAGCAGGTGGGGGGGAGACCCAGTACTTC; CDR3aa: CASSKAGGGETQYF
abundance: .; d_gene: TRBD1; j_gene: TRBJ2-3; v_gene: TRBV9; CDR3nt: TGTGCCAGCAGCCCAGGTAGGGGGCCAGCAGATACGCAGTATTTT; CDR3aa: CASSPGRGPADTQYF
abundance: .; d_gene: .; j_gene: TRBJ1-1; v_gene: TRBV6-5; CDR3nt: TGTTCAACGGTCGGGTTGAACACTGAAGCTTTCTTT; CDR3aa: CSTVGLNTEAFF
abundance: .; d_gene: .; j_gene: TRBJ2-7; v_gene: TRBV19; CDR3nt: TGTGCCAGTAGTATACAGGGGATAAGCTCCTACGAGCAGTACTTC; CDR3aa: CASSIQGISSYEQYF
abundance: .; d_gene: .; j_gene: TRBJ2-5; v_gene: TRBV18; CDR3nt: TGTGCCAGCTCACCGTTGTCACCACCAGAGACCCAGTACTTC; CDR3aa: CASSPLSPPETQYF
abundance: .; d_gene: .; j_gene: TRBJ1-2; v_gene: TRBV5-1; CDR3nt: TGCGCCAGCAGCTTGGATGACAGGCGTTCATATGGCTACACCTTC; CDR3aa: CASSLDDRRSYGYTF
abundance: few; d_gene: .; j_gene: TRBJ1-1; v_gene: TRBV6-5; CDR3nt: TGTGCCAGCAGTTACTCGAGAGGCACTGAAGCTTTCTTT; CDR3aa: CASSYSRGTEAFF
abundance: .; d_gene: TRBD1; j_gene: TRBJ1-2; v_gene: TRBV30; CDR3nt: TGTGCCGGACACAGGGGAAGCCTCCCATATGGCTACACCTTC; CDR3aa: CAGHRGSLPYGYTF
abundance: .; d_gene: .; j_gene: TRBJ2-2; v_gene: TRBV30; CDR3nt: TGTGCCTGGAGGCGTCGGAACACCGGGGAGCTGTTTTTT; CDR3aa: CAWRRRNTGELFF
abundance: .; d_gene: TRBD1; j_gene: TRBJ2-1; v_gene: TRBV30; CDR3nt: TGTGCCAAAGGACAGGTCAATGAGCAGTTCTTC; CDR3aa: CAKGQVNEQFF
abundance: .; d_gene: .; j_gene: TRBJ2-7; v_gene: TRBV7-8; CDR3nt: TGTGCCAGCAGCTTAGACCCCAAGTACGAGCAGTACTTC; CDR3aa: CASSLDPKYEQYF
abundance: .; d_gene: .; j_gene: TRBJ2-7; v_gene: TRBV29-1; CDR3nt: TGCAGCGTTGTTGCCACATTGGGCTCAAATCAGTACTTC; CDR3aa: CSVVATLGSNQYF
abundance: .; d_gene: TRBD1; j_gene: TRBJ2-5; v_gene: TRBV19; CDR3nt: TGTGCCAGTAGTATAGCCGGGACAGCTCAAGAGACCCAGTACTTC; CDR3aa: CASSIAGTAQETQYF
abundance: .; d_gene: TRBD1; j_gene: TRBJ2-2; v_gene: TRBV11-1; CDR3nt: TGTGCCAGCAGCTCGCGGACAGGGGGCGTCGCCGGGGAGCTGTTTTTT; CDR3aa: CASSSRTGGVAGELFF
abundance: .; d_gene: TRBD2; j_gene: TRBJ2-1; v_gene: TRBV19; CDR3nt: TGTGCCAGTACCACTAGCGGGAGAATCATACGCAATGAGCAGTTCTTC; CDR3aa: CASTTSGRIIRNEQFF
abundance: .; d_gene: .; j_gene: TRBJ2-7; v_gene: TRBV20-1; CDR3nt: TGCAGTGCTAGTGCTTACGAGCAGTACTTC; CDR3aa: CSASAYEQYF
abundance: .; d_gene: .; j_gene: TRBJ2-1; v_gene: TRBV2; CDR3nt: TGTGCCAGCAGTGATGTTCTGCCTAACAATGAGCAGTTCTTC; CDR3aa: CASSDVLPNNEQFF
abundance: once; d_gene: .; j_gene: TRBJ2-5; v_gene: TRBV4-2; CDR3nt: TGTGCCAGCAGCCAAGAAGCTGGCACGTCGGGGAGACAAGAGACCCAGTACTTC; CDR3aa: CASSQEAGTSGRQETQYF
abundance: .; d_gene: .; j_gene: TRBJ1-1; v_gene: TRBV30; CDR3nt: TGTGCCTGGGCGTACAGGGCGAACACTGAAGCTTTCTTT; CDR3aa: CAWAYRANTEAFF
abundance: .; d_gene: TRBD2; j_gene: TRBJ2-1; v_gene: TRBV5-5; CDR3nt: TGTGCCAGCAGCTTGACCGGGACTAGCGGGAGTGGGAATGAGCAGTTCTTC; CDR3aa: CASSLTGTSGSGNEQFF
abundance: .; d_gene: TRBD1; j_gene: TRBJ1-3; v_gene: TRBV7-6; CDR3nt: TGTGCCAGCAGCTCTCACAAGACAGGGACTGGAAACACCATATATTTT; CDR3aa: CASSSHKTGTGNTIYF
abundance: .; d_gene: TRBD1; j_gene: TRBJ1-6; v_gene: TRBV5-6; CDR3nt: TGTGCCAGCAGCTGGACAGGGGTCGATAATTCACCCCTCCACTTT; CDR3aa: CASSWTGVDNSPLHF
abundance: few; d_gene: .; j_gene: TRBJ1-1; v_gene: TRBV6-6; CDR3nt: TGTGCCAGCAGTCCAGAGGCCACAGGTCTGCCTTTTGAAGCTTTCTTT; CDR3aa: CASSPEATGLPFEAFF
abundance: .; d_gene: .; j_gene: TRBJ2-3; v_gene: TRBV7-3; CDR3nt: TGTGCCAGCAGCTTGGGGGCTAGCACAGATACGCAGTATTTT; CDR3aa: CASSLGASTDTQYF
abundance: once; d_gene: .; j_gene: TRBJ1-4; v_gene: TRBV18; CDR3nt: TGTGCCAGCTCACCAGGACAGAATGAAAAACTGTTTTTT; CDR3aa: CASSPGQNEKLFF
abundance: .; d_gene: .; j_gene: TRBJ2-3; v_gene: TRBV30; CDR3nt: TGTGCCTGGGCCAGCGGGCCTGGCACAGATACGCAGTATTTT; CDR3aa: CAWASGPGTDTQYF
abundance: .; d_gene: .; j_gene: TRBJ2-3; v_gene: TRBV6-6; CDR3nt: TGTGCCAGCAGACAGGGCGGTCCAGATACGCAGTATTTT; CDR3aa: CASRQGGPDTQYF
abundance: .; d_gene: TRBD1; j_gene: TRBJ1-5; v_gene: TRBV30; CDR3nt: TGTGCCTGGACGGGGTCGGGGACAGCTAGCAATCAGCCCCAGCATTTT; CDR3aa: CAWTGSGTASNQPQHF
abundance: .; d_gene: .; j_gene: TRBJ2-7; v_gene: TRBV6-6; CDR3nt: TGTGCCAGCAGTTACAGGGCAGGGGGGGACAAGCAGTACTTC; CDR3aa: CASSYRAGGDKQYF
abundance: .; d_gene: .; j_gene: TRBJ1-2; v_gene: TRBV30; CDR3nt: TGTGCCTGGAGCACCAGGGACGACTATGGCTACACCTTC; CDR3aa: CAWSTRDDYGYTF
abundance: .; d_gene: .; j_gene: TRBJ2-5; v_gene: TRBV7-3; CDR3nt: TGTGCCAGCAGCTTACAGGGGAGGGGGAATTCGGGGACCCAGTACTTC; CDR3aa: CASSLQGRGNSGTQYF